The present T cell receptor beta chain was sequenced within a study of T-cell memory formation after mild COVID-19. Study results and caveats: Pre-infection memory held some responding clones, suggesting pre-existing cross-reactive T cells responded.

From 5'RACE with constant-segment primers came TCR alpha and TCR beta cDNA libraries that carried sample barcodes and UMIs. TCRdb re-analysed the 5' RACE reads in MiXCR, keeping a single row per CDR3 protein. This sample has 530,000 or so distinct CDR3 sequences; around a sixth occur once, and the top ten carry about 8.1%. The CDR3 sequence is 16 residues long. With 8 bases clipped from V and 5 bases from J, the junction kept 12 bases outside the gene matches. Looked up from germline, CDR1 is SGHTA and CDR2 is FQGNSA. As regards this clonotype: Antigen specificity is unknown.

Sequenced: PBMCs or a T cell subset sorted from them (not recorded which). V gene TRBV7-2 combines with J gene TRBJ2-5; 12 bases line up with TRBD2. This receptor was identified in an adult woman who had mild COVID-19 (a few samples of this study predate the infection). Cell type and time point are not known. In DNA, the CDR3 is TGTGCCAGCGCCCCCGGGGTACTAGCGGGAGGTGAGACCCAGTACTTC. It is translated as CASAPGVLAGGETQYF.